This T cell receptor beta chain came from a study of shared clonotypes between healthy human individuals. Overall study findings and caveats: A reduction in generation probabilities was seen for non-shared clonotypes relative to those shared by all four donors.

With regard to this clone: Its specificity is unknown.

The donors were adults (healthy and HIV-negative) with no recent acute infections or vaccinations. Germline CDR1 is LNHDA and CDR2 is SQIVND (reference sequence). V was pared by 5 bases and J by 1 base, with 17 bases between. This CDR3 is built from 17 residues. Researchers divided each subset's genomic DNA evenly across several immunoSEQ plates. Profiled with immunoSEQ multiplex PCR; TCRdb holds only in-frame clones, not every one. The repertoire holds some 1.5 million clones, with around 95% as singletons. This chain uses TRBV19 with TRBJ2-2; D not resolved. The sequenced sample was naive CD4+ T cells sorted from blood. Subset noted: CD45RA+ positively selected. This TCR came from a man aged 25-45 years in good health. CDR3 in DNA: TGTGCCAGTAGTGTCCAAAAGGCGCCAGAGAACACCGGGGAGCTGTTTTTT. The encoded protein is CASSVQKAPENTGELFF. Drawing the rest from reference TRBV19 and TRBJ2-2, the complete variable domain is DGGITQSPKYLFRKEGQNVTLSCEQNLNHDAMYWYRQDPGQGLRLIYYSQIVNDFQKGDIAEGYSVSREKKESFPLTVTSAQKNPTAFYLCASSVQKAPENTGELFFGEGSRLTVL.